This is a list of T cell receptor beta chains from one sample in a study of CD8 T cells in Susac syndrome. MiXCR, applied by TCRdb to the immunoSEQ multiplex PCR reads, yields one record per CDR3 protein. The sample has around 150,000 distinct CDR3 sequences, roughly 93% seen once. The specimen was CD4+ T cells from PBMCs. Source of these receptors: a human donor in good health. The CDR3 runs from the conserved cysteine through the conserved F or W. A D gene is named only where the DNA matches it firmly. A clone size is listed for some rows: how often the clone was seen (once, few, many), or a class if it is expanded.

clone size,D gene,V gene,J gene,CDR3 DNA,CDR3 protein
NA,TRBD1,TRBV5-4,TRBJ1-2,TGTGCCAGCAGCTCGCCAGGGGGCGCGAGGGGCTACACCTTC,CASSSPGGARGYTF
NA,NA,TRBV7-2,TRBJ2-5,TGTGCCAGCAGGAAGGGACCTGAGGGGACCCAGTACTTC,CASRKGPEGTQYF
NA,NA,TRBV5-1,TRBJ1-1,TGCGCCAGCAGCTGGAATAGGGGGGATACTGAAGCTTTCTTT,CASSWNRGDTEAFF
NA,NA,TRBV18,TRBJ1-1,TGTGCCAGCTCACCAGTCGAGGAAAACACTGAAGCTTTCTTT,CASSPVEENTEAFF
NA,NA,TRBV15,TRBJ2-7,TGTGCCACCAGCAGAGCCGGTAGCAGTTCCTACGAGCAGTACTTC,CATSRAGSSSYEQYF
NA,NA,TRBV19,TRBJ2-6,TGTGCCAGTAAATCAGGGTCTGCTGGGGCCAACGTCCTGACTTTC,CASKSGSAGANVLTF
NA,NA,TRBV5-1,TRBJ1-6,TGCGCCAGCAGCTTGGACCAGGGTCGTTCCTCACCCCTCCACTTT,CASSLDQGRSSPLHF
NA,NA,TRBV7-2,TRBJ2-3,TGTGCCAGCAGCTTTCTAGGGAACGCAGATACGCAGTATTTT,CASSFLGNADTQYF
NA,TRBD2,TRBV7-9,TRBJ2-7,TGTGCCAGCAGCCTATGGACTAGCGGGGGGGCCCACGAGCAGTACTTC,CASSLWTSGGAHEQYF
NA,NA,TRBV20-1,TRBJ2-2,TGCAGTGCCAGCTTTGAAGGGCCGGACGGGGAGCTGTTTTTT,CSASFEGPDGELFF
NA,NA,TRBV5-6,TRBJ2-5,TGTGCCAGCAGCTGGCGAGAGACCCAGTACTTC,CASSWRETQYF
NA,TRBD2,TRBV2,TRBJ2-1,TGTGCCAGCAGTGAAGCGATTCTAGCGGGGGGAAATGAGCAGTTCTTC,CASSEAILAGGNEQFF
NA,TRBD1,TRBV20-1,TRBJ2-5,TGCAGTGCTGACGTCAGGGGGTCACTAGAGACCCAGTACTTC,CSADVRGSLETQYF
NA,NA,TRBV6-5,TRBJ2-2,TGTGCCAGCAGTTACCGTCGGGGGCAGGGCACCGGGGAGCTGTTTTTT,CASSYRRGQGTGELFF
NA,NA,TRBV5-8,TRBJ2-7,TGTGCCAGCAGCTTGGGGCTCACAGAATCGTGGGAGCAGTACTTC,CASSLGLTESWEQYF
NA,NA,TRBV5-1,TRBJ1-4,TGCGCCAGCAGCTTGCAAGGGGGGCCAACTAATGAAAAACTGTTTTTT,CASSLQGGPTNEKLFF
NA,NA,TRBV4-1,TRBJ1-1,TGCGCCAGCAGCCAAGGCGTGTGGAAGGCGGCTTTCTTT,CASSQGVWKAAFF
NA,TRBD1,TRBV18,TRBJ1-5,TGTGCCAGCTCACCACCCGGAGGGGGCAACAATCAGCCCCAGCATTTT,CASSPPGGGNNQPQHF
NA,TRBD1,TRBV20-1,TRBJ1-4,TGCAGTGCTAGAGATCTAGGGACAGCCGGGGAGAAACTGTTTTTT,CSARDLGTAGEKLFF
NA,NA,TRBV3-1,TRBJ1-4,TGTGCCAGCAGCCAAGATATCGGATCTGAAAAACTGTTTTTT,CASSQDIGSEKLFF
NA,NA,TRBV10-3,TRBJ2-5,TGTGCCATCAGTGAGTCCGGGGGGCCGGAGACCCAGTACTTC,CAISESGGPETQYF
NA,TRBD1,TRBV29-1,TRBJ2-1,TGCAGCGTTGAAGGGGACAGGGCCCTCGGTGAGCAGTTCTTC,CSVEGDRALGEQFF
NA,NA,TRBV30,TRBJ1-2,TGTGCCTGGAGTGTTAACTCCGATGGCTACACCTTC,CAWSVNSDGYTF
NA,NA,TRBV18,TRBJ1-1,TGTGCCAGCTCACCACCGTTCCTTACTGAAGCTTTCTTT,CASSPPFLTEAFF
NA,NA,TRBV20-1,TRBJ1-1,TGCAGTGCTAGACAGGGGCGCGGCACTGAAGCTTTCTTT,CSARQGRGTEAFF
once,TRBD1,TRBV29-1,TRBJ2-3,TGCAGCGTCGCCCGACAGGGGGCTACAGATACGCAGTATTTT,CSVARQGATDTQYF
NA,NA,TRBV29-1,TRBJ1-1,TGCAGCGTTGTTCCGAACACTGAAGCTTTCTTT,CSVVPNTEAFF
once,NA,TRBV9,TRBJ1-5,TGTGCCAGCAATAATGGGGAGGGGACCCAGCCCCAGCATTTT,CASNNGEGTQPQHF
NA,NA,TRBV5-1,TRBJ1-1,TGCGCCAGCAGCATCTTAAGTTCGAACACTGAAGCTTTCTTT,CASSILSSNTEAFF
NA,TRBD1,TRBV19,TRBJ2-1,TGTGCCAGCGCGGACAGGATCAATGAGCAGTTCTTC,CASADRINEQFF
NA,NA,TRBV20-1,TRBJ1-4,TGCAGTGCGAGCCAGCCAACCCCTGAAAAACTGTTTTTT,CSASQPTPEKLFF
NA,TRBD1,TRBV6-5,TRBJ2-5,TGTGCCAGCAGTTACTCAGTCAACAGGGGAGAGACCCAGTACTTC,CASSYSVNRGETQYF
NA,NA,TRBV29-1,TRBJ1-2,TGCAGCGGATCCGCCGGGTATGGCTACACCTTC,CSGSAGYGYTF
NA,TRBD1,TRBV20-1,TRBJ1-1,TGCAGTGCTAGAGATAGTACAGGGGGCACCGGAGCTTTCTTT,CSARDSTGGTGAFF
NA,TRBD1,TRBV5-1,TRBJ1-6,TGCGCCAGCAGCTTGGGTGACAGGGGGCGAGAGTATAATTCACCCCTCCACTTT,CASSLGDRGREYNSPLHF
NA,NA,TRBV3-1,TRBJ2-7,TGTGCCAGCAGCCAAGATGTTAGCGGAGGGGAGCAGTACTTC,CASSQDVSGGEQYF
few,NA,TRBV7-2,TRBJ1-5,TGTGCCAGCAGCTTAGCAGGGAACAATCAGCCCCAGCATTTT,CASSLAGNNQPQHF
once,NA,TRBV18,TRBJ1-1,TGTGCCAGCTCATCTGGAGGTCCAGGCGGCACTGAAGCTTTCTTT,CASSSGGPGGTEAFF
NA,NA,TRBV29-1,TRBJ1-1,TGCAGCGTGGGGGGGTGGAACACTGAAGCTTTCTTT,CSVGGWNTEAFF
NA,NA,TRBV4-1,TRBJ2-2,TGCGCCAGCAGCACGAGGGACGGGGAGCTGTTTTTT,CASSTRDGELFF
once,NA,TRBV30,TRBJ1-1,TGTGCCTGGAGTCCGGGGGGACCTGAAGCTTTCTTT,CAWSPGGPEAFF
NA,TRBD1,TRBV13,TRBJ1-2,TGTGCCAGCAGCTCCTGGACAGGGAACTATGGCTACACCTTC,CASSSWTGNYGYTF
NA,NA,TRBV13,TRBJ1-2,TGTGCCAGCAGCATCAAGGCTCGGTGGGACTATGGCTACACCTTC,CASSIKARWDYGYTF
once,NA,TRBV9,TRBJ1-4,TGTGCCAGCAGTCGGAAAATGACCGGGTTTAATGAAAAACTGTTTTTT,CASSRKMTGFNEKLFF
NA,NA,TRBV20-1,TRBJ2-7,TGCAGTGCTAGAGGGGCACCATCCTACGAGCAGTACTTC,CSARGAPSYEQYF